This T cell receptor beta chain was sequenced in a study of PD-1 blockade in classical Hodgkin lymphoma. The study's findings and limits: Patients were excluded if nivolumab began under 1 year after ASCT (the autologous transplant).

As regards this clone: Antigen specificity is unknown.

Method: immunoSEQ multiplex PCR; TCRdb's copy keeps in-frame clones and lacks some. The sample comprises about 18,000 clones, around 82% of which are singletons, and about 13% rests with the top ten. Specified time point: cycle 4 day 1 (C4D1), after 6 weeks of nivolumab. No patient escaped relapse after autologous stem cell transplantation, and brentuximab vedotin exposure varied. Trimming cost V 1 base and J 1 base, with 8 bases left between them. CDR3 length: 14 amino acids. In germline, CDR1 is SGHTS, CDR2 YDEGEE. Sequencing used peripheral blood mononuclear cells (PBMCs), obtained before the fourth cycle of nivolumab. The sequence came from a human donor with classical Hodgkin lymphoma. V is TRBV5-8 and J is TRBJ1-1; D is uncertain. The CDR3 DNA is TGTGCCAGCAGCTTGTCTTCGGGGAACACTGAAGCTTTCTTT. Its protein is CASSLSSGNTEAFF.